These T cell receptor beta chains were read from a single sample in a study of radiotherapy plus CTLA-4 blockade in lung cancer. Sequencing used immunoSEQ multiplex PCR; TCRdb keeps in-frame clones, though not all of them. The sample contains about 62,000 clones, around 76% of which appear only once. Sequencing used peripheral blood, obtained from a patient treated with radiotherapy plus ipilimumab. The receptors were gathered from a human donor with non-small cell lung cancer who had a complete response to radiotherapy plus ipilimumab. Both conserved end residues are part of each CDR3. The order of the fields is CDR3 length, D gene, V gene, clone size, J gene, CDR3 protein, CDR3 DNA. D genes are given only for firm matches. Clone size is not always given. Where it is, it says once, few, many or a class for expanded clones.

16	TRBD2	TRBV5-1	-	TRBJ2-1	CASSPTRRREYNEQFF	TGCGCCAGCAGCCCCACTCGCCGGCGGGAGTACAATGAGCAGTTCTTC
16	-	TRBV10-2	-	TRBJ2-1	CASSHLDKADHNEQFF	TGCGCCAGCAGTCACTTGGACAAGGCCGACCACAATGAGCAGTTCTTC
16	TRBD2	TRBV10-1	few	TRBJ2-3	CASSESIRAGADTQYF	TGCGCCAGCAGTGAGTCGATCAGGGCGGGGGCAGATACGCAGTATTTT
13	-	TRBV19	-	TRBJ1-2	CASYRDWRYGYTF	TGTGCCAGTTACCGGGACTGGCGCTATGGCTACACCTTC
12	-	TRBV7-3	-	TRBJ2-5	CASSPIGGTQYF	TGTGCCAGCAGCCCGATCGGAGGGACCCAGTACTTC
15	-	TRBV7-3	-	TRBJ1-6	CASSLGVHSGSPLHF	TGTGCCAGCAGCTTAGGAGTGCATTCAGGGTCACCCCTCCACTTT
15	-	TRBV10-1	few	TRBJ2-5	CASSRGAPYQETQYF	TGCGCCAGCTCACGGGGGGCCCCGTACCAAGAGACCCAGTACTTC
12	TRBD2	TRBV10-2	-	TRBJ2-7	CAVTGTSDEQYF	TGCGCCGTCACCGGGACTAGCGACGAGCAGTACTTC
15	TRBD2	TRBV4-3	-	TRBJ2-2	CASSPIAGYTGELFF	TGCGCCAGCAGCCCGATAGCGGGATATACCGGGGAGCTGTTTTTT
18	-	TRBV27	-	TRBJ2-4	CANRWRGGAARTKNIQYF	TGTGCCAACCGCTGGCGTGGCGGGGCAGCCCGGACCAAAAACATTCAGTACTTC
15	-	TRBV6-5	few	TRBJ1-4	CASSYVGGLNEKLFF	TGTGCCAGCAGTTACGTCGGGGGGCTGAACGAAAAACTGTTTTTT
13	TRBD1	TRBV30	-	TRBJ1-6	CAWGGQGLSPLHF	TGTGCCTGGGGGGGACAGGGTCTTTCACCCCTCCACTTT
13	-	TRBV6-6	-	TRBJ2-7	CASKAGSGGEQYF	TGTGCCAGCAAGGCTGGGAGTGGGGGGGAGCAGTACTTC
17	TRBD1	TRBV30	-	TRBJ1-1	CAWSSTMGQGAYTEAFF	TGTGCCTGGAGTTCGACAATGGGACAGGGGGCTTACACTGAAGCTTTCTTT
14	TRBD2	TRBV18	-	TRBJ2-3	CASSPPSGADTQYF	TGTGCCAGCTCACCACCTAGCGGGGCAGATACGCAGTATTTT
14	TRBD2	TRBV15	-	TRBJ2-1	CATGGREGYNEQFF	TGTGCCACCGGCGGGCGGGAGGGATACAATGAGCAGTTCTTC
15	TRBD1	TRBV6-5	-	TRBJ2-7	CASSFDRGRRNEQYF	TGTGCCAGCAGTTTTGACAGGGGGCGAAGAAACGAGCAGTACTTC
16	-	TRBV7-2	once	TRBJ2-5	CASSPRGSARPRTQYF	TGTGCCAGCAGCCCCCGGGGTAGCGCCAGACCTCGGACCCAGTACTTC
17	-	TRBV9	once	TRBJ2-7	CASSVVGGQPRPREQYF	TGTGCCAGCAGCGTAGTGGGTGGACAGCCCCGGCCTCGGGAGCAGTACTTC
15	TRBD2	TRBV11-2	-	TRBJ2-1	CASSPTSGAYNEQFF	TGTGCCAGCAGCCCGACTAGCGGAGCTTACAATGAGCAGTTCTTC
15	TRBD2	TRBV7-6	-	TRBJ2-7	CASSEIAGGPYEQYF	TGTGCCAGCAGTGAGATAGCGGGGGGGCCTTACGAGCAGTACTTC
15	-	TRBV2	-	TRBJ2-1	CASGAGGAPLGEQFF	TGTGCCTCAGGAGCCGGCGGGGCGCCGTTGGGTGAGCAGTTCTTC
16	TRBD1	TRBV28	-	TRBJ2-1	CASSAPGQGFIYEQFF	TGTGCCAGCAGTGCCCCGGGACAGGGATTCATCTATGAGCAGTTCTTC
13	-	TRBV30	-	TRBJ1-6	CAWSPRENSPLHF	TGTGCCTGGAGTCCCAGGGAAAATTCACCCCTCCACTTT
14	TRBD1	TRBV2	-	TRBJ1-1	CASREQGRGTEAFF	TGTGCCAGCAGGGAACAGGGGCGCGGGACTGAAGCTTTCTTT
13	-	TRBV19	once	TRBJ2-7	CASSERAPYEQYF	TGTGCCAGTAGTGAGAGGGCCCCCTACGAGCAGTACTTC
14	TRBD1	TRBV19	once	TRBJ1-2	CASSPRQGAYGYTF	TGTGCCAGTAGTCCACGACAGGGTGCCTATGGCTACACCTTC
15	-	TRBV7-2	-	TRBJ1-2	CASSFDRQSEQGYTF	TGTGCCAGCAGCTTCGACCGACAATCCGAGCAGGGCTACACCTTC
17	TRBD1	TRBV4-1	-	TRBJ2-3	CASSQGAPGTVGDTQYF	TGCGCCAGCAGCCAAGGTGCCCCCGGGACAGTGGGAGATACGCAGTATTTT
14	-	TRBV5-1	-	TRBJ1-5	CASSLSQGNQPQHF	TGCGCCAGCAGCTTGAGCCAGGGGAATCAGCCCCAGCATTTT
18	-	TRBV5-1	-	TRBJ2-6	CASSLVGQGLSGANVLTF	TGCGCCAGCAGCTTGGTGGGGCAGGGACTCTCTGGGGCCAACGTCCTGACTTTC
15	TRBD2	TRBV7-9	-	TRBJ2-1	CASSLTGTSGNEQFF	TGTGCCAGCAGCCTAACCGGGACTAGCGGCAATGAGCAGTTCTTC
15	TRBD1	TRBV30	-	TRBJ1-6	CAWGWGPGQAAPLHF	TGTGCCTGGGGATGGGGGCCCGGACAGGCCGCACCCCTCCACTTT